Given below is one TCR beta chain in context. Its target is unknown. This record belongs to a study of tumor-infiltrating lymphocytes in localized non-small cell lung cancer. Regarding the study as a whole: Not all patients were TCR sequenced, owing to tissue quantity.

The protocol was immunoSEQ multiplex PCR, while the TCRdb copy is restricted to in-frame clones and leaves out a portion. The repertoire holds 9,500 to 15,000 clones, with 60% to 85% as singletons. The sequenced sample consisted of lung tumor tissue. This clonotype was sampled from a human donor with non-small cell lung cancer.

The DNA for the CDR3 is TGCGCCAGCAGCCAAGGTTTTATTGGGGGAGGCGTAAGCTCCTACGAGCAGTACTTC. It translates to CASSQGFIGGGVSSYEQYF. The chain combines TRBV4-3 with TRBJ2-7, with D possibly TRBD2 on 6 matching bases. Trimming cost V 1 base and J 0 bases, with 22 bases left between them. The CDR3 is made up of 19 amino acids. The germline V gene encodes CDR1 LGHNA and CDR2 YSLEER.